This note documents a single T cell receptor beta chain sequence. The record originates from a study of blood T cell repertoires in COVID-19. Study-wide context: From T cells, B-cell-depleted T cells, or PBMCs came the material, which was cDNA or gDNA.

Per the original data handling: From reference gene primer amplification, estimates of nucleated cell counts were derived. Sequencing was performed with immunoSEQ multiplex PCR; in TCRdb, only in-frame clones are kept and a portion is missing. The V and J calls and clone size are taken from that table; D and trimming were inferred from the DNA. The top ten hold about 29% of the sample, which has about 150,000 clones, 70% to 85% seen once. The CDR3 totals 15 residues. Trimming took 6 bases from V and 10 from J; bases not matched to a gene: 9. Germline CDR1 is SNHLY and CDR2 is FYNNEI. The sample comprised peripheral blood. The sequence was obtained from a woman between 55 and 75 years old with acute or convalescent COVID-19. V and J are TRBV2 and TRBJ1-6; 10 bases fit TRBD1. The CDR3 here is CASSQGQGYGSPLHF. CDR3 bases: TGTGCCAGCAGCCAGGGACAGGGGTATGGGTCACCCCTCCACTTT.